This T cell receptor (beta chain) came from a study of blood T cell repertoires in COVID-19. Sequencing was performed with immunoSEQ multiplex PCR; in TCRdb, only in-frame clones are kept and a portion is missing. Of 200,000 to 250,000 clones listed, around 90% were seen once; the top ten hold roughly 3.7%. Germline V CDR1 and CDR2: DFQATT, SNEGSKA (reference sequence). Trimming shortened V by 5 bases and J by 3 bases, and 6 bases separated the two germline ends. The CDR3 is 11 amino acids. What was sequenced was PBMCs or T cells enriched from blood (not recorded which). This sequence originates from a woman aged 25 to 39 who had been exposed to COVID-19. The chain couples TRBV20-1 to TRBJ2-3; D is unclear. The CDR3 loop is CSALFTDTQYF. The CDR3 bases are TGCAGTGCTTTATTTACAGATACGCAGTATTTT.